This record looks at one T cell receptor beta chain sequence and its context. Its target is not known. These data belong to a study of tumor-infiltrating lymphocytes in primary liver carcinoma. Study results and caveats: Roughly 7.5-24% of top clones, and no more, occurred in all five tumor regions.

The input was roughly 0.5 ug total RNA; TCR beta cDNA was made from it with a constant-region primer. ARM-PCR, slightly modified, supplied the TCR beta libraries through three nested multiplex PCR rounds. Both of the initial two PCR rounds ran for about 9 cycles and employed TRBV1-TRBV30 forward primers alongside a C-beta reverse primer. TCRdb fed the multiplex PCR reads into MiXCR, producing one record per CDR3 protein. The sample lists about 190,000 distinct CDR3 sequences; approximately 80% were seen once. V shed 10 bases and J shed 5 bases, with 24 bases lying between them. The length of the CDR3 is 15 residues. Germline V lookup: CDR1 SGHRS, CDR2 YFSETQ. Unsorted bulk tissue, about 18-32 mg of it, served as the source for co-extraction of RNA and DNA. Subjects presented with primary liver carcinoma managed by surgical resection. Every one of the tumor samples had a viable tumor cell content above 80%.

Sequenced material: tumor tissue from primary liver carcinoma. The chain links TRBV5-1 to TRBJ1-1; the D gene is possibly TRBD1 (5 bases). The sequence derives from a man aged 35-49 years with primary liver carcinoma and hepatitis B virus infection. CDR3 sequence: CAGNLAVGARTEAFF. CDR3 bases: TGCGCCGGCAACTTGGCCGTAGGGGCAAGGACTGAAGCTTTCTTT. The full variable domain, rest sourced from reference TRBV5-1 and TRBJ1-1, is KAGVTQTPRYLIKTRGQQVTLSCSPISGHRSVSWYQQTPGQGLQFLFEYFSETQRNKGNFPGRFSGRQFSNSRSEMNVSTLELGDSALYLCAGNLAVGARTEAFFGQGTRLTVV.